This entry is about one T cell receptor (beta chain). Its specificity is unknown. The CDR3 loop spans 14 amino acids. Germline trimming cut 7 bases from V and 9 bases from J; bases unmatched to any gene: 7. CDR1 SEHNR and CDR2 FQNEAQ come from the germline V gene (reference sequence). The time point was: week 35, safety follow-up. Each vaccine dose was 300 ug of mutant IDH1 20-mer peptide, with topical imiquimod. This entry belongs to a study of a mutant IDH1 vaccine in newly diagnosed glioma. Across the study: With temozolomide cycles, or 4-6 weeks after radiotherapy alone, vaccination was started.

Clones were sequenced by immunoSEQ multiplex PCR, and TCRdb holds only the in-frame ones, with some missing. The repertoire holds some 48,000 clones, with roughly 80% as singletons. Sample: PBMCs, taken from a glioma patient whose treatment included an IDH1 peptide vaccine. The TCR originated in a man aged 40-49 years with glioma. V gene TRBV7-9 combines with J gene TRBJ1-6, with 9 nucleotides matching TRBD1. Written as DNA, the CDR3 is TGTGCCAGCACCTCGGGACAGGGAGGTTCACCCCTCCACTTT. Protein sequence: CASTSGQGGSPLHF.